This is a list of T cell receptor beta chains from one sample in a study of blood T cell repertoires in COVID-19. Here immunoSEQ multiplex PCR was the method, and the copy in TCRdb shows in-frame clones only, minus some. The sample includes 230,000 or so clones, roughly 88% of them seen just once. The sequenced sample consisted of peripheral blood. These receptor sequences come from a middle-aged man who had recovered from COVID-19. CDR3s include the opening cysteine and the closing phenylalanine or tryptophan. A D gene is named only where the DNA matches it firmly. Only part of the rows carry a size: once, few, many, or a class if the clone is expanded.

J gene: TRBJ1-5
clone size: NA
D gene: TRBD1
V gene: TRBV19
CDR3 protein: CASSPNQGAGQPQHF
CDR3 DNA: TGTGCCAGTAGTCCAAATCAGGGGGCCGGTCAGCCCCAGCATTTT

J gene: TRBJ2-6
clone size: NA
D gene: NA
V gene: TRBV6-5
CDR3 protein: CASTQAGANVLTF
CDR3 DNA: TGTGCCAGCACCCAGGCTGGGGCCAACGTCCTGACTTTC

J gene: TRBJ1-6
clone size: NA
D gene: NA
V gene: TRBV2
CDR3 protein: CASSTPHREGVSYNSPLHF
CDR3 DNA: TGTGCCAGCAGTACCCCCCACAGGGAAGGGGTTTCCTATAATTCACCCCTCCACTTT

J gene: TRBJ1-2
clone size: NA
D gene: NA
V gene: TRBV7-2
CDR3 protein: CASSLDLSHGYTF
CDR3 DNA: TGTGCCAGCAGCTTAGATCTCAGTCATGGCTACACCTTC

J gene: TRBJ2-3
clone size: few
D gene: TRBD1
V gene: TRBV2
CDR3 protein: CASSYRGQADTQYF
CDR3 DNA: TGTGCCAGCAGTTACAGGGGGCAAGCAGATACGCAGTATTTT

J gene: TRBJ2-7
clone size: NA
D gene: TRBD2
V gene: TRBV28
CDR3 protein: CASSPRGGGEQYF
CDR3 DNA: TGTGCCAGCAGCCCGCGGGGGGGAGGCGAGCAGTACTTC

J gene: TRBJ2-2
clone size: NA
D gene: TRBD2
V gene: TRBV2
CDR3 protein: CASGSGGGANTGELFF
CDR3 DNA: TGTGCCAGCGGTTCAGGCGGGGGGGCGAACACCGGGGAGCTGTTTTTT

J gene: TRBJ2-3
clone size: NA
D gene: TRBD2
V gene: TRBV7-2
CDR3 protein: CASSLAPGTSGSRVTDTQYF
CDR3 DNA: TGTGCCAGCAGCTTAGCTCCGGGGACTAGCGGGAGTCGGGTCACAGATACGCAGTATTTT

J gene: TRBJ2-7
clone size: few
D gene: TRBD2
V gene: TRBV7-9
CDR3 protein: CASSSGTSGTREQYF
CDR3 DNA: TGTGCCAGCAGCTCCGGGACTAGCGGGACCCGCGAGCAGTACTTC

J gene: TRBJ2-1
clone size: NA
D gene: TRBD2
V gene: TRBV7-9
CDR3 protein: CASPLGGGSGANEQFF
CDR3 DNA: TGTGCCAGCCCCTTAGGGGGGGGTAGCGGGGCGAATGAGCAGTTCTTC

J gene: TRBJ2-3
clone size: NA
D gene: NA
V gene: TRBV30
CDR3 protein: CAWSVLGGWSTDTQYF
CDR3 DNA: TGTGCCTGGAGTGTACTAGGCGGGTGGAGCACAGATACGCAGTATTTT

J gene: TRBJ2-7
clone size: once
D gene: TRBD1
V gene: TRBV9
CDR3 protein: CASSVRTGEFEQYF
CDR3 DNA: TGTGCCAGCAGCGTCAGAACAGGGGAGTTCGAGCAGTACTTC

J gene: TRBJ1-1
clone size: NA
D gene: TRBD1
V gene: TRBV11-3
CDR3 protein: CASSSRQGRETEAFF
CDR3 DNA: TGTGCCAGCAGCTCCCGACAGGGAAGAGAGACTGAAGCTTTCTTT

J gene: TRBJ2-7
clone size: NA
D gene: NA
V gene: TRBV18
CDR3 protein: CASSPGLEKQQYF
CDR3 DNA: TGTGCCAGCTCACCCGGACTCGAAAAACAGCAGTACTTC

J gene: TRBJ2-7
clone size: NA
D gene: NA
V gene: TRBV2
CDR3 protein: CASSDSGTGKQYF
CDR3 DNA: TGTGCCAGCAGTGATAGCGGGACAGGGAAGCAGTACTTC

J gene: TRBJ2-7
clone size: NA
D gene: NA
V gene: TRBV6-6
CDR3 protein: CASRKTSDSYEQYF
CDR3 DNA: TGTGCCAGCAGGAAAACTAGTGACTCCTACGAGCAGTACTTC

J gene: TRBJ1-1
clone size: NA
D gene: TRBD1
V gene: TRBV7-2
CDR3 protein: CASSRDRRTEAFF
CDR3 DNA: TGTGCCAGCAGCCGGGACAGGCGAACTGAAGCTTTCTTT

J gene: TRBJ1-4
clone size: NA
D gene: TRBD1
V gene: TRBV7-9
CDR3 protein: CASSRGDRDDEKLFF
CDR3 DNA: TGTGCCAGCAGCCGCGGGGACAGGGACGATGAAAAACTGTTTTTT

J gene: TRBJ2-3
clone size: once
D gene: NA
V gene: TRBV3-1/TRBV3-2
CDR3 protein: CASSIGRSGDTQYF
CDR3 DNA: TGTGCCAGCAGCATCGGACGGAGCGGAGATACGCAGTATTTT

J gene: TRBJ1-2
clone size: once
D gene: TRBD1
V gene: TRBV9
CDR3 protein: CASSDRQGATNYGYTF
CDR3 DNA: TGTGCCAGCAGCGATCGGCAGGGGGCGACCAACTATGGCTACACCTTC

J gene: TRBJ2-5
clone size: NA
D gene: NA
V gene: TRBV20-1
CDR3 protein: CSASGSAKTQYF
CDR3 DNA: TGCAGTGCTAGTGGTTCAGCGAAGACCCAGTACTTC

J gene: TRBJ2-1
clone size: NA
D gene: TRBD2
V gene: TRBV14
CDR3 protein: CASSRGLAGEGPYNEQFF
CDR3 DNA: TGTGCCAGCAGCAGGGGACTAGCGGGAGAGGGACCCTACAATGAGCAGTTCTTC

J gene: TRBJ1-1
clone size: NA
D gene: NA
V gene: TRBV5-1
CDR3 protein: CASSLGHSRNTEAFF
CDR3 DNA: TGCGCCAGCAGCTTGGGGCACAGCAGGAACACTGAAGCTTTCTTT

J gene: TRBJ1-1
clone size: NA
D gene: NA
V gene: TRBV6-5
CDR3 protein: CASVQETEAFF
CDR3 DNA: TGTGCCAGCGTACAGGAAACTGAAGCTTTCTTT